Presented here are 14 T cell receptor beta chains from one specimen sequenced in a study of T cells after yellow fever vaccination (dated by TCRdb to the late 2010s). Explained via the paper, the treatment or condition label denotes: live attenuated yellow fever vaccine strain. To prepare the library, 5' RACE was applied. Instrument used: Illumina HiSeq 2500. TCRdb ran its own pipeline on the public reads, namely fastp trimming at Q25 and MiXCR clone calling, and kept in-frame beta chains. Records with the same CDR3 protein are collapsed into one entry carrying the most frequent genes and DNA. Recorded for this sample are about 340,000 distinct CDR3 sequences; about 9.5% of them occurred a single time. The ten largest clones add up to 18% of the sample. The sequences come from PBMCs, collected on the day of the first yellow fever vaccination. These receptors were collected from a man between 18 and 35 years old who received the YFV17D yellow fever vaccine.

The chain combines TRBV3-1 with TRBJ2-5; 7 nucleotides agree with TRBD2. Looked up from germline, CDR1 is LGHDT and CDR2 is YNNKEL (reference sequence). Unmatched junction bases numbered 13, after V lost 4 bases and J lost 5 bases. The CDR3 consists of 16 residues. The CDR3 region has the DNA TGTGCCAGCAGCCCTTCCCATATCGGGGGGTTGGAGACCCAGTACTTC. This sequence encodes CASSPSHIGGLETQYF.

The chain carries TRBV6-5 and TRBJ1-6; D is undetermined. The CDR3 totals 15 residues. V was cut by 1 base and J by 6 bases, with 10 bases left in between. CDR1 and CDR2 from the germline V gene are MNHEY and SVGAGI. The chain's CDR3 is CASSYFVAPNSPLHF. The CDR3 nucleotides read TGTGCCAGCAGTTACTTTGTGGCCCCTAATTCACCCCTCCACTTT.

The DNA for the CDR3 is TGCAGTGCTCGGAGGGTGAGGGTGAACACTGAAGCTTTCTTT. Its translation: CSARRVRVNTEAFF. V usage is TRBV20-1 and J usage is TRBJ1-1, with no clear D. Trimming left V 5 bases short and J 0 bases short, with 13 bases between. The germline CDR1 and CDR2 sequences are DFQATT and SNEGSKA (reference sequence). CDR3 length: 14 residues.

This chain connects TRBV5-4 to TRBJ2-1; 8 bases map to TRBD1. Germline V CDR1 and CDR2: SGHNT, YYREEE (reference sequence). The ends lost 0 bases at V and 8 bases at J; junction bases unmatched: 13. This CDR3 spans 17 amino acids. CDR3 in DNA: TGTGCCAGCAGCTTGGTTATCAGGGGGCCGGTCAGGGATGAGCAGTTCTTC. It translates to CASSLVIRGPVRDEQFF.

The rearrangement links TRBV5-4 to TRBJ2-1, with TRBD1 matching over 9 bases. Germline V gene lookup returns CDR1 SGHNT and CDR2 YYREEE (reference sequence). The CDR3 is 14 residues long. J was trimmed by 10 bases and V by 4 bases; bases with no gene match: 9. In DNA form, the CDR3 reads TGTGCCAGCAGCCGAGGGGGACAGGGAGGGGAGCAGTTCTTC. Translated, it gives CASSRGGQGGEQFF. Based on the CDR3 plus reference TRBV5-4 and TRBJ2-1, the full variable domain is ETGVTQSPTHLIKTRGQQVTLRCSSQSGHNTVSWYQQALGQGPQFIFQYYREEENGRGNFPPRFSGLQFPNYSSELNVNALELDDSALYLCASSRGGQGGEQFFGPGTRLTVL.

There are many counts of this clonotype. The chain recombines TRBV7-2 with TRBJ1-5, with 7 bases that match TRBD1. The CDR3 length is 14 residues. Germline lookup yields CDR1 SGHTA and CDR2 FQGNSA. V gave up 5 bases and J gave up 3 bases; unmatched junction bases: 4. This CDR3 is CASSLQGSNQPQHF. Written as DNA, the CDR3 is TGTGCCAGCAGCCTACAGGGGTCCAATCAGCCCCAGCATTTT.

This clonotype was detected a few times. The chain combines TRBV5-4 with TRBJ2-6; D not certain. Germline values: CDR1 SGHNT, CDR2 YYREEE (reference sequence). V shed 3 bases and J shed 1 base, with 8 bases lying between them. This CDR3 comprises 15 residues. The CDR3 coding sequence is TGTGCCAGCAGCTACGAGACATCTGGGGCCAACGTCCTGACTTTC. Translation: CASSYETSGANVLTF.

This clonotype has more than one count but fewer than ten. The CDR3 bases are TGCGCCAGCAGCCAAGATCGGAGTCGGAGTTACGAGCAGTACTTC. It translates to CASSQDRSRSYEQYF. This sequence joins TRBV4-3 and TRBJ2-7; D unclear. V lost 0 bases, J lost 4 bases, and 13 bases lay in between. CDR1 is LGHNA and CDR2 is YSLEER in the germline V gene. The CDR3 has 15 residues.

This clonotype has ten or more counts. The rearrangement uses TRBV20-1 and TRBJ1-1; no firm D call. The V end was cut by 3 bases, the J end by 4 bases, with 15 bases between. The CDR3 has 14 amino acids. Germline V gives CDR1 DFQATT, CDR2 SNEGSKA (reference sequence). CDR3: CSASRARASTEAFF. In nucleotides, the CDR3 is TGCAGTGCTAGTCGGGCTAGGGCGTCCACTGAAGCTTTCTTT.

The chain recombines TRBV6-2 or TRBV6-3 with TRBJ2-1; D remains ambiguous. The V gene lost 2 bases and the J gene lost 4 bases, with 6 bases spanning the gap. The germline V gene encodes CDR1 MNHEY and CDR2 SVGEGT. The CDR3 spans 13 residues. CDR3: CASSYMRYNEQFF. The CDR3 nucleotides read TGTGCCAGCAGTTACATGAGGTACAATGAGCAGTTCTTC.

This clonotype has ten or more counts. CDR3 sequence (DNA): TGCGCCAGCAGCATTGGACTAGCGGGGACCACAGATACGCAGTATTTT. Translated, it gives CASSIGLAGTTDTQYF. This chain uses TRBV5-1 with TRBJ2-3; 12 bases are shared with TRBD2. Germline CDR1 and CDR2: SGHRS and YFSETQ. CDR3 size: 16 residues. The V and J ends lost 4 bases and 2 bases, in that order; junction bases with no gene match: 5.

There are a few counts of this clonotype. The V gene is TRBV10-3, the J gene TRBJ2-5; D is possibly TRBD2 (6 bases). The CDR3 is made up of 12 amino acids. The V and J ends lost 6 bases and 5 bases respectively, with 10 bases between them. The V gene's germline CDR1 is ENHRY and CDR2 SYGVKD. The CDR3 spells CAIRGRGETQYF. The CDR3 DNA sequence: TGTGCCATCAGGGGTCGGGGGGAGACCCAGTACTTC.

The genes are TRBV7-7 and TRBJ2-5; D gene ambiguous. The CDR3 has 13 residues. Germline assignment: CDR1 SSHAT and CDR2 FNYEAQ (reference sequence). V lost 2 bases to trimming and J lost 2 bases, with 6 bases between them. CDR3 loop: CASSLLIQETQYF. The DNA for the CDR3 is TGTGCCAGCAGCTTATTGATACAAGAGACCCAGTACTTC.

The chain carries TRBV20-1 and TRBJ1-2, with D possibly TRBD1 on 6 matching bases. Germline loops: CDR1 DFQATT, CDR2 SNEGSKA (reference sequence). The CDR3 consists of 13 residues. V dropped 4 bases and J dropped 2 bases, with 11 bases sitting between them. CDR3 protein: CSAMGHLNYGYTF. CDR3 bases: TGCAGTGCTATGGGACACCTGAACTATGGCTACACCTTC.